This TCR beta chain stems from a study of vaccination and CD4 T cells after COVID-19. About the study: Between diagnosis and the drawing of post-COVID samples lay a median approximately 94 days (range 35 to 161).

Note on this clonotype: No antigen is known for it.

Treatment reported: roughly ten-day PBMC culture with coronavirus spike peptide pools or control peptides (ViraFEST assay). Per well, approximately 2 million PBMCs were cultured in the presence of about 9.2 IU/ml IL-2 and 9 to 10 ug/ml peptide pools. Sequenced with the Oncomine TCR Beta short-read assay was DNA taken from cultured CD4+ T cells. TCRdb re-called the PCR reads with MiXCR, one entry per CDR3 protein. Of around 18,000 distinct CDR3 sequences in the sample, around 50% were seen once. From germline, CDR1 is SNHLY and CDR2 FYNNEI. With V trimmed by 3 bases and J by 6 bases, 0 bases remained unmatched. The CDR3 loop spans 12 amino acids.

The source material was CD4+ T cells from blood, cultured in vitro, sampled before SARS-CoV-2 vaccination. The chain uses TRBV2 and TRBJ1-2; 8 bases match TRBD1. The receptor was isolated from a human donor who had recovered from COVID-19. In DNA, the CDR3 is TGTGCCAGCAGTGACAGGGGGCATGGCTACACCTTC. Residues: CASSDRGHGYTF.